This T cell receptor beta chain came from a study of cytotoxic CD8 clonotypes in ibrutinib-treated CLL. Overall study: Following a median approximately eleven months of treatment, with a range of 6 to 36, response samples were taken. Regarding the study as a whole: Private clonotypes, not public ones, expanded at ibrutinib response. Clonality increased at ibrutinib response and stayed stable in sustained remission. At progression, however, it fell back toward baseline.

Here immunoSEQ multiplex PCR was the method, and the copy in TCRdb shows in-frame clones only, minus some. The table has about 300,000 clones, 70% to 80% seen once. About this clone: Its target is not known.

Looked up from germline, CDR1 is MDHEN and CDR2 is SYDVKM. Trimming shortened V by 2 bases and J by 0 bases, and 9 bases separated the two germline ends. There are 15 residues in the CDR3. Cryopreserved PBMCs supplied about 2.1 micrograms of genomic DNA for TCR beta libraries. The V call is TRBV28, the J call TRBJ2-3; D possibly corresponds to TRBD2 (5 bases). The clonotype comes from a human donor with chronic lymphocytic leukemia. The sample here was PBMCs, taken at disease progression, from a patient treated with ibrutinib. Here the CDR3 reads CASSLGGSSTDTQYF. CDR3 in DNA: TGTGCCAGCAGTTTAGGCGGGTCCAGCACAGATACGCAGTATTTT.